The text below deals with one T cell receptor (beta chain). In the authors' methods: The median was roughly 100,000 TCRs per sample, ranging roughly 23,224 to 690,600. TCRdb reprocessed the RACE reads with MiXCR, giving one entry per CDR3 protein. What appears here as the V and J calls and clone size reflects TCRdb's work, not the paper's. The table includes tens of thousands of distinct CDR3 sequences, about 10% detected once. This CDR3 has 15 amino acids. Trimming removed 0 bases at V and 2 bases at J, with 12 bases between. Germline V CDR1 and CDR2: SGDLS, YYNGEE. This specimen comes from a study of human T cells and chemical hapten exposure. Across the whole study: For the roughly 23-week duration of the study, patients were given weekly doses of diphenylcyclopropenone on the scalp.

Time point of the sample: patch test 1, 2 weeks after DPC sensitization. Treatment meaning: therapeutic diphenylcyclopropenone sensitization with weekly scalp DPC. This clonotype originated in a middle-aged man with alopecia areata. Some clones in this sample may be carry-over from other donors' samples. The source was whole blood, collected in connection with sensitization to the hapten diphenylcyclopropenone (DPC). The J gene is TRBJ2-7, the V gene TRBV9, with D perhaps matching TRBD2 (5 bases). CDR3 nucleotide sequence: TGTGCCAGCAGCGTAGGGGGAGCGACTCCCTACGAGCAGTACTTC. It specifies CASSVGGATPYEQYF.